This TCR beta chain was obtained from a study of blood T cell repertoires in COVID-19. Background on the study: Acute and convalescent COVID-19 specimens originated in the United States, Italy and Spain. Nucleic acid was either cDNA or gDNA, and it came from T cells, B-cell-depleted T cells, or PBMCs.

This CDR3 has 13 amino acids. The germline V gene encodes CDR1 LGHNT and CDR2 FRNRAP. Sequencing was performed with immunoSEQ multiplex PCR; in TCRdb, only in-frame clones are kept and a portion is missing. The table shows about 210,000 clones, with around 87% occurring only once. Note on this clone: At one boundary the junction diverges from the germline segment, which might be a read error.

Living in about two dozen US areas, the participants were between 18 and 89 years of age. The rearrangement uses TRBV12-5 and TRBJ1-1; D not resolved. The TCR sequence derives from a woman in her forties in a cohort exposed to, infected with or recovered from COVID-19 (not recorded which). Specimen: PBMCs or T cells enriched from blood (not recorded which). CDR3 DNA sequence: TGTGCTAGTGGTTTGAAAACGAACATTGAAGCTTTCTTT. It specifies CASGLKTNIEAFF.